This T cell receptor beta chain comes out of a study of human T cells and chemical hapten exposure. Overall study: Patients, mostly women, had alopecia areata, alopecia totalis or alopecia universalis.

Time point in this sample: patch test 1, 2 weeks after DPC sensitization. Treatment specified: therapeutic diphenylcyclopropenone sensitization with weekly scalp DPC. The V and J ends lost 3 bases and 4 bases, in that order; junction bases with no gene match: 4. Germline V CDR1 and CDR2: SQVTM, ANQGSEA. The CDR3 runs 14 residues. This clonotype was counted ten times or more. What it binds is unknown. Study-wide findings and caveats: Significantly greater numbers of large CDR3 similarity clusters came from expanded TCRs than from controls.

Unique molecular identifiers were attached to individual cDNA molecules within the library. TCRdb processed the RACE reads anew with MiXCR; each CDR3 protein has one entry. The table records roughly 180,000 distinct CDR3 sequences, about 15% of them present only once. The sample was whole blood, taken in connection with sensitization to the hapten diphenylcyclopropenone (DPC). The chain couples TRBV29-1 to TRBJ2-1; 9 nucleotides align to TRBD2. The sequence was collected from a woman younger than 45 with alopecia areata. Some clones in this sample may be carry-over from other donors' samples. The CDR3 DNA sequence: TGCAGCGTTGATCCTAGCGGGATGTACAATGAGCAGTTCTTC. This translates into CSVDPSGMYNEQFF.